Below, 15 T cell receptor beta chains from the same sample are listed, as sequenced in a study of identical twins. From the 5' RACE reads, TCRdb called clonotypes with MiXCR, one entry per CDR3 protein. This table has roughly 250,000 distinct CDR3 sequences, over 13% appearing once. Sequenced sample: memory (CD45RO+) T cells sorted from blood. These receptors originate from a woman younger than 35 in good health.

V usage is TRBV11-1 and J usage is TRBJ1-2, with 10 bases lining up with TRBD1. The CDR3 contains 15 residues. CDR1 and CDR2 from the germline V gene are SGHAT and FQDESV (reference sequence). The V segment lost 4 bases and the J segment 4 bases; nucleotides outside the gene matches: 6. The CDR3, as DNA: TGTGCCAGCAGCTCGGACGGACAGGGGGTCTATGGCTACACCTTC. Translation: CASSSDGQGVYGYTF.

The rearrangement joins TRBV15 to TRBJ1-1; D may be TRBD1 (6 bases). There are 17 residues in the CDR3. Trimming left V 3 bases short and J 4 bases short, with 21 bases between. CDR1 and CDR2 (germline): LNHNV, YYDKDF (reference sequence). CDR3: CATSRAPEQGWGTEAFF. CDR3 nucleotide sequence: TGTGCCACCAGCAGGGCTCCGGAACAGGGTTGGGGCACTGAAGCTTTCTTT.

V gene TRBV11-3 combines with J gene TRBJ2-4; D ambiguous. This CDR3 has 15 amino acids. The germline V and J ends were trimmed by 2 bases and 2 bases, with 10 bases remaining between them. The germline gives CDR1 SGHNT, CDR2 YENEEA. The CDR3 is CASSLSTPPKNIQYF. CDR3 nucleotide sequence: TGTGCCAGCAGCTTATCTACCCCCCCCAAAAACATTCAGTACTTC.

This clonotype was observed a few times. The rearrangement links TRBV12-3 or TRBV12-4 to TRBJ2-7, with D possibly being TRBD1 or TRBD2 (5 bases each). V shed 4 bases and J shed 3 bases, with 16 bases lying between them. The CDR3 contains 15 residues. CDR3 in amino acids: CASSSSGTHNYEQYF. The CDR3 DNA is TGTGCCAGCAGTTCCTCCGGGACGCATAACTACGAGCAGTACTTC.

The chain has TRBV5-1 and TRBJ2-7; D call uncertain. V was cut by 0 bases and J by 5 bases, with 12 bases left in between. Germline lookup yields CDR1 SGHRS and CDR2 YFSETQ. The CDR3 has 14 residues. Here the CDR3 DNA reads TGCGCCAGCAGCTTGGGCACTGGCCACAACGAGCAGTACTTC. Its protein is CASSLGTGHNEQYF. Based on the CDR3 plus reference TRBV5-1 and TRBJ2-7, the full variable domain is KAGVTQTPRYLIKTRGQQVTLSCSPISGHRSVSWYQQTPGQGLQFLFEYFSETQRNKGNFPGRFSGRQFSNSRSEMNVSTLELGDSALYLCASSLGTGHNEQYFGPGTRLTVT.

This clonotype was counted ten times or more. The rearrangement uses TRBV3-1 and TRBJ1-5, with TRBD1 matching over 12 bases. This CDR3 has 14 amino acids. The junction had 2 bases not matched to a gene; V was cut back by 3 bases and J by 8 bases. Germline assignment: CDR1 LGHDT and CDR2 YNNKEL (reference sequence). The CDR3 nucleotides read TGTGCCAGCAGCCACGGGACAGGGGGCAAGCCCCAGCATTTT. Amino acids: CASSHGTGGKPQHF.

This CDR3 is CASSYAGTSYEQYF. In DNA, the CDR3 is TGTGCCAGCAGTTACGCCGGGACAAGCTACGAGCAGTACTTC. The chain recombines TRBV6-5 with TRBJ2-7; maybe TRBD1 (6 bases). The V end was cut by 2 bases, the J end by 3 bases, with 11 bases between. Germline lookup yields CDR1 MNHEY and CDR2 SVGAGI. This CDR3 has 14 residues.

This clonotype showed up just a few times. V is TRBV7-9 and J is TRBJ2-1; 11 nucleotides line up with TRBD2. The V gene's germline CDR1 is SEHNR and CDR2 FQNEAQ (reference sequence). The V gene end was trimmed by 1 base and the J gene end by 6 bases; junction bases not matched to a gene: 5. This CDR3 comprises 16 residues. The CDR3 loop reads CASSLVTSGVLNEQFF. Here the CDR3 DNA reads TGTGCCAGCAGCTTAGTGACTAGCGGGGTTCTCAATGAGCAGTTCTTC.

The J gene is TRBJ2-2, the V gene TRBV9; D unresolved. This CDR3 is built from 14 residues. Germline-derived CDR1 and CDR2 are SGDLS and YYNGEE. V was shortened by 0 bases and J by 0 bases, with 3 bases between the two germline ends. CDR3 bases: TGTGCCAGCAGCGTAGACTCGAACACCGGGGAGCTGTTTTTT. Translated: CASSVDSNTGELFF.

This chain uses TRBV28 with TRBJ1-1; D not certain. The CDR3 extends over 13 amino acids. CDR1 and CDR2 from the germline V gene are MDHEN and SYDVKM. V was pared by 8 bases and J by 0 bases, with 10 bases between. CDR3 in amino acids: CASYGYLNTEAFF. The CDR3, as DNA: TGTGCCAGCTATGGATACCTGAACACTGAAGCTTTCTTT.

The table lists this clonotype with a few counts. This chain uses TRBV9 with TRBJ1-3; a weak D match, TRBD1 (5 bases). The germline V gene encodes CDR1 SGDLS and CDR2 YYNGEE. Trimming removed 0 bases from V and 5 bases from J, with 12 bases in between. The CDR3 has 15 residues. The CDR3 DNA sequence: TGTGCCAGCAGCGTAGCTGCAGGGAGTAGAAACACCATATATTTT. It specifies CASSVAAGSRNTIYF.

The chain employs TRBV21-1 and TRBJ1-2; the D call of TRBD1 is as the table states it, not checked on the DNA. TRBV21-1 is given as a pseudogene. The CDR3 loop spans 15 amino acids. CDR3 protein: CASSKAHRQVLGYTF. The CDR3 region has the DNA TGTGCCAGCAGCAAAGCCCACCGACAGGTTCTTGGCTACACCTTC.

There are a few counts of this clonotype. This chain connects TRBV12-3 or TRBV12-4 to TRBJ2-1, with TRBD2 matching over 12 bases. With 6 bases clipped from V and 2 bases from J, the junction kept 5 bases outside the gene matches. The CDR3 runs to 16 residues. CDR3 nucleotides: TGTGCCAGCAGGTCTAGCGGGAGGGCCCCCTACAATGAGCAGTTCTTC. Protein product: CASRSSGRAPYNEQFF.

This chain uses TRBV29-1 with TRBJ2-3; 8 bases agree with TRBD1. CDR3 length: 13 amino acids. Germline V gene data show CDR1 as SQVTM and CDR2 as ANQGSEA. V shed 6 bases, J shed 5 bases, and the junction held 7 bases outside the gene matches. The CDR3 loop is CSVLDRDGDTQYF. CDR3 nucleotides: TGCAGCGTCCTGGACAGGGATGGAGATACGCAGTATTTT.

V and J are TRBV20-1 and TRBJ1-4; 7 positions match TRBD1. The CDR3 extends over 12 amino acids. V lost 6 bases and J lost 5; bases outside the gene matches: 3. CDR1 and CDR2 from the germline V gene are DFQATT and SNEGSKA (reference sequence). Here the CDR3 reads CSAVRGNEKLFF. The DNA of the CDR3 is TGCAGTGCGGTCAGGGGGAATGAAAAACTGTTTTTT.